Shown below are 10 T cell receptor beta chains from a single sample sequenced in a study of T cell repertoires in cytomegalovirus infection. MiXCR, run by TCRdb on the reads, gives a single entry per CDR3 protein. This table holds roughly 760,000 distinct CDR3 sequences, about 40% found once. Sample: PBMCs. Receptor source: a human donor in good health (CMV status not recorded). Some clones in this sample may be carry-over from other donors' samples.

The chain couples TRBV12-3 or TRBV12-4 to TRBJ1-6, with 9 bases fitting TRBD1. Trimming took 5 bases from V and 8 from J; bases not matched to a gene: 4. This CDR3 spans 14 amino acids. CDR3 sequence (DNA): TGTGCCAGCAGTATGACAGGGGGAGATTCACCCCTCCACTTT. This codes for CASSMTGGDSPLHF.

This clonotype was observed a few times. The chain combines TRBV6-5 with TRBJ1-1; 7 nucleotides line up with TRBD1. There are 14 residues in the CDR3. Germline CDR1 reads MNHEY; CDR2 reads SVGAGI. V was clipped by 7 bases and J by 0 bases; unmatched bases: 5. In DNA form, the CDR3 reads TGTGCCAGCACGCCGGGACAGATGAACACTGAAGCTTTCTTT. It specifies CASTPGQMNTEAFF.

The chain carries TRBV5-1 and TRBJ1-2, with 10 bases lining up with TRBD1. J was trimmed by 4 bases and V by 0 bases; bases with no gene match: 9. Germline V CDR1 and CDR2: SGHRS, YFSETQ. The CDR3 runs 17 residues. The chain's CDR3 is CASSLVSTGQGFYGYTF. As DNA, the CDR3 is TGCGCCAGCAGCTTGGTATCAACGGGACAGGGGTTCTATGGCTACACCTTC.

The chain carries TRBV24-1 and TRBJ2-1, with D perhaps being TRBD1 or TRBD2 (5 bases each). In germline, CDR1 is KGHDR, CDR2 SFDVKD. V was cut by 1 base and J by 6 bases, with 12 bases left in between. The CDR3 sequence is 15 residues long. Here the CDR3 DNA reads TGTGCCACCAGTGATTTTCGGGACCAAACCAATGAGCAGTTCTTC. It codes for CATSDFRDQTNEQFF.

In its sample, this clonotype was seen many times. The J gene is TRBJ1-3, the V gene TRBV7-6; 9 bases match TRBD1. The CDR3 has 16 amino acids. With V trimmed by 5 bases and J by 0 bases, 5 bases remained unmatched. Germline V gene lookup returns CDR1 SGHVS and CDR2 FNYEAQ. The CDR3 DNA reads TGTGCCAGCAGCGCGACAGGGGGAAACTCTGGAAACACCATATATTTT. This encodes CASSATGGNSGNTIYF.

The sample holds a few counts of this clonotype. CDR3 sequence reads: CASSSQTFSTKNTEAFF. CDR3 in DNA: TGTGCCAGCAGCTCCCAAACCTTCAGTACTAAGAACACTGAAGCTTTCTTT. This chain joins TRBV7-6 and TRBJ1-1; no definite D call. Deletions cut 4 bases from V and 1 base from J, with 19 bases between. There are 17 residues in the CDR3. The germline V gene has CDR1 SGHVS and CDR2 FNYEAQ.

The chain employs TRBV5-6 and TRBJ2-5, with 15 bases aligning to TRBD2. The CDR3 is 18 residues long. Germline values: CDR1 SGHDT, CDR2 YYEEEE. V gave up 4 bases and J gave up 5 bases; unmatched junction bases: 12. The CDR3 loop reads CASSGGGLAGGPGETQYF. In nucleotides, the CDR3 is TGTGCCAGCAGCGGGGGGGGACTAGCGGGAGGACCCGGTGAGACCCAGTACTTC.

As DNA, the CDR3 is TGTGCCAGCAGTTACGGAATCAGGGCGCAGCCCCAGCATTTT. Residues: CASSYGIRAQPQHF. The rearrangement joins TRBV6-2 or TRBV6-3 to TRBJ1-5, with D possibly TRBD1 on 5 matching bases. CDR3 length equals 14 residues. CDR1 is MNHEY, CDR2 SVGEGT, per germline. Trimming stripped 2 bases from V and 7 bases from J, with 12 bases between.

V usage is TRBV5-6 and J usage is TRBJ1-6; the D is unclear. CDR3 length equals 19 residues. Looked up from germline, CDR1 is SGHDT and CDR2 is YYEEEE. V lost 4 bases and J 0 bases, leaving 20 bases between the germline ends. Written as DNA, the CDR3 is TGTGCCAGCAGCGTTAGAGGTCCGGGGAGTCCCTCCTATAATTCACCCCTCCACTTT. This gives the protein CASSVRGPGSPSYNSPLHF. Combining the CDR3 with reference TRBV5-6 and TRBJ1-6 gives the whole variable domain DAGVTQSPTHLIKTRGQQVTLRCSPKSGHDTVSWYQQALGQGPQFIFQYYEEEERQRGNFPDRFSGHQFPNYSSELNVNALLLGDSALYLCASSVRGPGSPSYNSPLHFGNGTRLTVT.

The V and J genes are TRBV2 and TRBJ1-1, with a tentative D call TRBD1 (5 bases). This CDR3 is 14 amino acids long. The V end was cut by 6 bases, the J end by 1 base, with 12 bases between. In germline, CDR1 is SNHLY, CDR2 FYNNEI. The CDR3 DNA sequence: TGTGCCAGCAGGGGAAGAGGACAGAACACTGAAGCTTTCTTT. It encodes CASRGRGQNTEAFF.